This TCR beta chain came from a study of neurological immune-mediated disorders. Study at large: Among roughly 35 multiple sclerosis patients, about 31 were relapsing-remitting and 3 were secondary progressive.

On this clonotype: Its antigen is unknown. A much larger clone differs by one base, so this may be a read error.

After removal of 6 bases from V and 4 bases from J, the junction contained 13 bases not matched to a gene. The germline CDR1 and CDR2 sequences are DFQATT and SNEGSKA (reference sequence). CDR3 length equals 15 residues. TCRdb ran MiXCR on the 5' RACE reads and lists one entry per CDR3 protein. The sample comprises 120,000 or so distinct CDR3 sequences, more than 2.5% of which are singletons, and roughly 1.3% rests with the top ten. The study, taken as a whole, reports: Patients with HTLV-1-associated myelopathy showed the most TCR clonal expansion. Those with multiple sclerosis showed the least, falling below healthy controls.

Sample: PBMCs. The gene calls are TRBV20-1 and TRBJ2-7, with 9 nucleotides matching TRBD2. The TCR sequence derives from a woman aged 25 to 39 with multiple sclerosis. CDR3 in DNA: TGCAGTGCCGTGGGGGTACCAGCGGGAGGATACGAGCAGTACTTC. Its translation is CSAVGVPAGGYEQYF.